Reported below is one T cell receptor beta chain. This clone showed up just once. Its antigen specificity is not known. Per-nucleotide qualities are absent, and no much larger clonotype sits a single base away. The immunoSEQ Assay was used to sequence TCRbeta CDR3 regions. After extraction, genomic DNA underwent amplification by bias-controlled multiplex PCR, followed by high-throughput sequencing. The published analysis was carried out like this. To quantify the absolute abundance of every unique TCRbeta CDR3 region, sequences were collapsed and filtered. T cell fraction was estimated by normalizing TCRbeta template counts to usable DNA, which was measured by amplifying reference genes present in all nucleated cells. Repertoire TCRs were annotated as SARS-CoV-2-specific when V gene, CDR3 amino acid sequence and J gene were exactly matched to a known reactive TCR set. MIRA supplied the reference SARS-CoV-2 TCR set, which was filtered for enrichment in COVID-19-positive ImmuneCODE repertoires so that public or cross-reactive TCRs were removed. Drawing on the MIRA antigens, annotated TCRs were analysed further at the level of specific ORF or position within ORF. Depth was the summed frequency of annotated unique rearrangements, while breadth was defined as annotated unique rearrangements over total unique productive rearrangements. TCR breadth was compared between groups using two-sided Wilcoxon rank-sum tests. In TCRdb, the immuneACCESS table is reduced to in-frame sequences with V and J assigned. These tables do not hold every clone; where another copy was compared, an unresolved V gene accounts for under half, and the others remain unexplained. From that table come the V and J calls and clone size; the DNA was used to work out D and trimming. The sample table shows about 320,000 clones, and 86% are seen once. The top ten hold more than 1.5% of the sample.

The data are from a study of Ad26.COV2.S vaccination and SARS-CoV-2 variants (dated by TCRdb to the early 2020s). Context from the whole study: Donors in the vaccine arm were drawn from COV1001, a phase I-IIa trial of Ad26.COV2.S in healthy adults that was multicentre, randomized, double-blind and placebo-controlled. Dosing of Ad26.COV2.S was intramuscular, at either 5x10^10 or 1x10^11 viral particles, delivered as one shot or as two shots spaced 56 days apart. TCRbeta repertoire sequencing served as the tool for gauging how specific and how broad the SARS-CoV-2-reactive T cell receptors were following Ad26.COV2.S vaccination. A total of roughly 30 samples were included in the TCR-sequenced set, comprising some 20 Ad26.COV2.S vaccine recipients, 5 placebo recipients and 8 SARS-CoV-2 convalescent individuals. Trial participants were randomized into five groups of five, in which low-dose or high-dose Ad26.COV2.S was given once or twice, or placebo was given on both occasions. Throughout the experiments and outcome assessment, investigators stayed blinded to trial group allocation. Beyond this particular receptor, the publication reports: It was noted by the authors that total T cell responses may have been underestimated by the TCR breadth and depth analyses. After vaccination, spike-specific CD8+ and CD4+ T cell responses were reported to show substantial breadth. Ad26.COV2.S recipients had higher spike-specific TCR breadth than placebo recipients (P = 0.0014). Comparable non-spike TCR breadth was observed between vaccine and placebo recipients, consistent with only spike being contained in the vaccine. Comparing responses between vaccine doses or regimens was not something the study was powered to do.

What the treatment or condition label conveys for this sample: over 15 received Ad26.COV2.S at low or high dose, single or two shots; roughly five received placebo; per-sample allocation not given. For vaccine and placebo recipients, the sequenced repertoires came from samples collected on day 63 after the first injection. Between 29 July and 7 August 2020, Cohort 1b enrolled about 27 adults aged 18-55 years at one site in Boston, USA. Ad26.COV2.S was a replication-incompetent adenovirus type 26 vector expressing a prefusion-stabilized SARS-CoV-2 spike protein from the original Wuhan strain. This specimen was peripheral blood, taken in a trial of Ad26.COV2.S vaccine versus placebo. The TCR sequence derives from a person aged 18 to 65 who received the Ad26.COV2.S COVID-19 vaccine or a placebo.

The nucleotides read TGTGCCAGCAGCCTAAAGACAGCACCCCAAGAGACCCAGTACTTC. It codes for CASSLKTAPQETQYF. The rearranged segments are TRBV5-4 and TRBJ2-5; the D region possibly corresponds to TRBD1 (5 bases align). The CDR3 holds 15 amino acids from the cysteine to the phenylalanine. Of the read, only the CDR3 DNA is kept; its 45 bases are in frame from base 1. At the junction V is shortened by 4 bases and J by 1 base, with 14 bases in between. From a lookup of the germline V gene (reference sequence), CDR1 and CDR2 are SGHNT and YYREEE.